This T cell receptor beta chain was found in a study of T-cell memory formation after mild COVID-19 (dated by TCRdb to about 2021). Regarding the research as a whole: TCR sequence clusters from the two donors were largely donor specific. Longitudinal TCRalpha and TCRbeta repertoire sequencing tracked T-cell clones expanding and contracting after mild COVID-19 in a couple of donors. The cohort comprised two young, previously healthy adult volunteers, one female and one male. What the authors observed across the whole study: The second-wave clones that peaked on day 37 were not confirmed to be SARS-CoV-2 specific. Only a couple of mild cases were covered in the study, and larger cohorts including severe cases with pre-infection samples were considered necessary. Clones that contracted from day 15 to 85 showed balanced CD4/CD8 phenotypes, whereas a second wave of clones that expanded from day 15 to 37 leaned towards CD4+. Some responding clones were detected in pre-infection memory, which suggested that pre-existing cross-reactive memory T cells had joined the SARS-CoV-2 response. Contracting CD4+ clones appeared mostly in the CM and EM memory subsets, whereas CD8+ clones were enriched in EMRA.

This clonotype was counted a few times. Its antigen has not been determined. One base away there is no much larger clone; base qualities are not given. PBMCs were isolated by Ficoll-Paque density gradient centrifugation. Instrument used: Illumina NovaSeq 6000. cDNA libraries for TCRalpha and TCRbeta were prepared by 5'RACE using constant-segment primers, with sample barcodes and unique molecular identifiers added. RNA was extracted from every sample with Trizol reagent. Amplification of the libraries took two PCR steps, and the second step added a second sample barcode plus Illumina TruSeq adapters. The libraries were sequenced on an Illumina NovaSeq using 2 x 150 bp paired-end reads. In the authors' own workflow: With migec v1.2.7, reads were demultiplexed and then collapsed into UMI-guided consensus sequences. Using mixcr v2.1.11, UMI consensuses were aligned to TRA and TRB V and J templates and then assembled into clonotypes. Expanded or contracted clonotypes were those called significant by both edgeR and NoisET, with noise models trained on biological replicates. edgeR calls used a false discovery rate-adjusted p below 0.01 and a log2 fold-change threshold of 1. As an exploratory analysis of dynamics, max-normalized trajectories of the 1000 most abundant clonotypes were examined by PCA with hierarchical clustering. The CD4 or CD8 phenotype of responding clones was assigned using the separately sequenced CD4+ and CD8+ repertoires. TCRdb's own reprocessing of the public reads used fastp at Q25 and MiXCR and kept productive beta chains. Identical CDR3 proteins give one entry, which carries the most common genes and DNA. The V and J calls were not made by the authors but by TCRdb's processing. The sample data list some 450,000 distinct CDR3 sequences, and roughly 18% of these were observed just once. Clones ranked in the top ten supply about 22% of the sample.

The germline V gene (reference sequence) sets CDR1 to LNHDA and CDR2 to SQIVND. The germline V end is reduced by 4 bases and the J end by 3 bases; junction bases left unmatched: 2. The CDR3 has 13 amino acids, counting the end cysteine and phenylalanine. CDR3 DNA is the only sequence kept; it has 39 bases, read in frame from the first base. The sequence was obtained from a man between 18 and 29 years old who had mild COVID-19 (a few samples of this study predate the infection). The sample titles of this study are shuffled in the database, so cell type and time point are left out; the donor was told from shared clones. The chain employs TRBV19 and TRBJ1-2; 7 central bases correspond to TRBD1. The sample taken for sequencing was PBMCs or a T cell subset sorted from them (not recorded which). The CDR3 amino acid sequence is: CASSRDSDYGYTF. In nucleotide form, the sequence is TGTGCCAGTAGTAGGGACAGTGACTATGGCTACACCTTC.